Sequencing of this T cell receptor beta chain was carried out in a study of Graves' ophthalmopathy and Graves' hyperthyroidism. This clonotype has at least ten counts. As the template, RNA transcripts were used to amplify TCR beta CDR3 regions. An opening RT-PCR round employed HTBI primers and preceded a second-round multiplex PCR. TCRdb analysed the multiplex PCR reads with MiXCR anew, one entry per CDR3 protein. In the table there are 300,000 to 500,000 distinct CDR3 sequences, approximately 15% of which are singletons. This CDR3 is 14 amino acids long. Germline V CDR1 and CDR2: MDHEN, SYDVKM. V was pared by 6 bases and J by 5 bases, with 14 bases between.

Input material: peripheral blood. This TCR was recovered from a young woman with stable Graves' hyperthyroidism. The rearrangement uses TRBV28 and TRBJ1-5, with a possible D match to TRBD1 (5 bases). CDR3 in amino acids: CASSPPGDHQPQHF. In nucleotides, the CDR3 is TGTGCCAGCAGCCCACCCGGGGACCATCAGCCCCAGCATTTT. The full variable domain, its missing parts supplied by reference TRBV28 and TRBJ1-5, is DVKVTQSSRYLVKRTGEKVFLECVQDMDHENMFWYRQDPGLGLRLIYFSYDVKMKEKGDIPEGYSVSREKKERFSLILESASTNQTSMYLCASSPPGDHQPQHFGDGTRLSIL.